These T cell receptor beta chains were read from a single sample in a study of shared clonotypes between healthy human individuals. Sequencing was performed with immunoSEQ multiplex PCR; in TCRdb, only in-frame clones are kept and a portion is missing. The sample carries about 2 million clones, approximately 94% recorded once. The source material was naive CD8+ T cells sorted from blood. The source of these receptors is a man aged 18 to 30 in good health. CDR3s include the opening cysteine and the closing phenylalanine or tryptophan. The D gene is left open where the match is weak. The size field is filled for only some rows; it gives once, few, many or a size class.

>.|TRBV19|.|TRBJ2-2
TGTGTCAGCGAGCCGAACACCGGGGAGCTGTTTTTT
CVSEPNTGELFF
>.|TRBV15|.|TRBJ1-5
TGTGCCACCAGCAGAGATGAGCGGCCCCAGCATTTT
CATSRDERPQHF
>.|TRBV6-5|.|TRBJ2-2
TGTGCCAGCAGTTCACCGAGACTGCCATACGGGGAGCTGTTTTTT
CASSSPRLPYGELFF
>.|TRBV7-8|TRBD1|TRBJ1-1
TGTGCCAGCAGCTTACCCACAGGGGGAGACACTGAAGCTTTCTTT
CASSLPTGGDTEAFF
>.|TRBV2|TRBD2|TRBJ2-7
TGTGCCAGCAGTGACCCGCTAGCGGGAGTATACGAGCAGTACTTC
CASSDPLAGVYEQYF
>.|TRBV5-4|.|TRBJ2-7
TGTGCCAGCAGCTGGGACGGCCTCACCTACGAGCAGTACTTC
CASSWDGLTYEQYF
>.|TRBV28|.|TRBJ2-7
TGTGCCAGCAGTCTTTCCATCCACGAGCAGTACTTC
CASSLSIHEQYF
>.|TRBV5-1|TRBD2|TRBJ2-1
TGCGCCAGCAGCGACCCGCTAGCGGACTATCTATGGGAGCAGTTCTTC
CASSDPLADYLWEQFF
>.|TRBV12-5|TRBD1|TRBJ2-7
TGTGCTAGTGCCGTCGGTCCCCGGGACAGGGCCGACGAGCAGTACTTC
CASAVGPRDRADEQYF
>.|TRBV5-1|TRBD2|TRBJ2-1
TGCGCCACGACTAGCGGACGAGCCAATGAGCAGTTCTTC
CATTSGRANEQFF
>.|TRBV19|TRBD1|TRBJ2-3
TGTGCCAGTAGTATCGGACAGGGTAGCACAGATACGCAGTATTTT
CASSIGQGSTDTQYF
>.|TRBV7-6|TRBD2|TRBJ2-5
TGTGCCAGCAGCCAGCGGGTAGCGGGAGTTGCGGAGACCCAGTACTTC
CASSQRVAGVAETQYF
>.|TRBV4-3|.|TRBJ2-7
TGCGCCAGCAGCCAAGTTGGGGATAACGAGCAGTACTTC
CASSQVGDNEQYF
>.|TRBV2|TRBD1|TRBJ1-1
TGTGCCAGCAGTGAAGGGACAGGGATTGGTATTGAGACTGAAGCTTTCTTT
CASSEGTGIGIETEAFF
>.|TRBV27|.|TRBJ1-6
TGTGCCAGCAGTTTGGGATCCGGAGCGGCCCTCCACTTT
CASSLGSGAALHF
>.|TRBV5-6|.|TRBJ1-4
TGTGCCAGCAGCTGGGGGGACCGGGAACTGTTTTTT
CASSWGDRELFF
>.|TRBV13|.|TRBJ2-3
TGTGCCAGCAGCTTAGGCAGGAGGACAGATACGCAGTATTTT
CASSLGRRTDTQYF
>.|TRBV27|TRBD1|TRBJ2-1
TGTGCCAGCAGTTTCCTTACAGGGGGCAATGAGCAGTTCTTC
CASSFLTGGNEQFF
>.|TRBV9|TRBD2|TRBJ2-1
TGTGCCAGCAGCGCCGAAGCGGGAGCTAACTACAATGAGCAGTTCTTC
CASSAEAGANYNEQFF
>.|TRBV10-3|TRBD1|TRBJ1-1
TGTGCCATCAGCCGGGACAGAGAAAACACTGAAGCTTTCTTT
CAISRDRENTEAFF
>.|TRBV27|TRBD1|TRBJ2-2
TGTGCCAGCAGTTTATGGGGACAGGGCGGCACCGGGGAGCTGTTTTTT
CASSLWGQGGTGELFF
>.|TRBV5-1|.|TRBJ1-5
TGCGCCAGCAGCTTGGGAGGGGCACGGGAGCCCCAGCATTTT
CASSLGGAREPQHF
>.|TRBV7-9|.|TRBJ2-7
TGTGCCAGCAGCTCCTCGACTCTAACCTACGAGCAGTACTTC
CASSSSTLTYEQYF
>.|TRBV29-1|TRBD2|TRBJ2-1
TGCAGCGTTGTTTCAGCGGGAGGGTATATGGGCACCTACAATGAGCAGTTCTTC
CSVVSAGGYMGTYNEQFF
>.|TRBV5-4|.|TRBJ2-2
TGTGCCAGCAGCTTAGGGGTCCTCGGGATTACCGGGGAGCTGTTTTTT
CASSLGVLGITGELFF
>.|TRBV19|TRBD1|TRBJ2-7
TGTGCCAGTAGTCTCCGGGACAGGGCTTACGAGCAGTACTTC
CASSLRDRAYEQYF
>.|TRBV11-2|TRBD1|TRBJ2-7
TGTGCCAGCAGCTTTGGCCCCGGGACAGGGGGCCACGAGCAGTACTTC
CASSFGPGTGGHEQYF
>once|TRBV30|TRBD2|TRBJ2-2
TGTGCCTGGATCTGGGAGGGGTGGACCACCGGGGAGCTGTTTTTT
CAWIWEGWTTGELFF
>.|TRBV27|.|TRBJ1-2
TGTGCCAGCAGTTTAATGGGCAATCATGGCTACACCTTC
CASSLMGNHGYTF
>.|TRBV2|TRBD2|TRBJ2-7
TGTGCCAGCTATGGGACTAGCGGATCCTCCTACGAGCAGTACTTC
CASYGTSGSSYEQYF
>.|TRBV5-5|.|TRBJ2-3
TGTGCCAGCAGCTTGGGGCTCCAGGGAGGCACAGATACGCAGTATTTT
CASSLGLQGGTDTQYF
>.|TRBV23-1|.|TRBJ2-7
TGCGCCAGCAGTCAAAACAGGGTCCACGAGCAGTACTTC
CASSQNRVHEQYF
>.|TRBV19|.|TRBJ2-5
TGTGCCAGTAAGGCGGGGGCAGGGTTGGACCAAGAGACCCAGTACTTC
CASKAGAGLDQETQYF
>.|TRBV7-2|TRBD1|TRBJ2-1
TGTGCCAGCAGCTTTGGGACAGGGCGTAACAATGAGCAGTTCTTC
CASSFGTGRNNEQFF
>.|TRBV28|.|TRBJ2-7
TGTGCCAGCACCCCGTCCGGGACTGCCTACGAGCAGTACTTC
CASTPSGTAYEQYF
>.|TRBV28|TRBD2|TRBJ2-7
TGTGCCAGCAGCTGGAGGACTAGCGGGACCTACGAGCAGTACTTC
CASSWRTSGTYEQYF
>.|TRBV7-3|TRBD1|TRBJ1-2
TGTGCCAGCAGCCAGACAGGGGGTAATGGAAAAGGCTACACCTTC
CASSQTGGNGKGYTF
>.|TRBV27|TRBD1|TRBJ2-5
TGTGCCAGCAGCTGGGATGGGACAGACCAAGAGACCCAGTACTTC
CASSWDGTDQETQYF
>.|TRBV15|.|TRBJ2-7
TGTGCCACCAGCACCTCGAAACAGGGCTCTTACGAGCAGTACTTC
CATSTSKQGSYEQYF
>.|TRBV9|.|TRBJ2-5
TGTGCCAGCAGCGTAGGGGAGGAGACCCAGTACTTC
CASSVGEETQYF
>.|TRBV15|.|TRBJ1-5
TGTGCCACCAGCAGAGATATTGGCAATCAGCCCCAGCATTTT
CATSRDIGNQPQHF
>.|TRBV9|TRBD2|TRBJ2-7
TGTGCCAGCAGCGTAGTGGCTAGCGGGGGCTTCTACGAGCAGTACTTC
CASSVVASGGFYEQYF
>.|TRBV9|.|TRBJ1-1
TGTGCCAGCAGCGACCAGGGATACACTGAAGCTTTCTTT
CASSDQGYTEAFF
>once|TRBV30|.|TRBJ2-3
TGTGCCTGGGGAAGGGGTGTCACAGATACGCAGTATTTT
CAWGRGVTDTQYF